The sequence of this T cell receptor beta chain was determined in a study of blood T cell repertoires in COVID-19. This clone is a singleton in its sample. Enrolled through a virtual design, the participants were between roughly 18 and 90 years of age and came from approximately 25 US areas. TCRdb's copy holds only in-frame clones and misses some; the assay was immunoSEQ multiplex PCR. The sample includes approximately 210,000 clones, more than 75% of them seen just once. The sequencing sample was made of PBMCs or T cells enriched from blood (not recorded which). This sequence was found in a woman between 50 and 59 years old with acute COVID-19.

CDR3 sequence: CASTTRGLYGYTF. CDR3 sequence (DNA): TGTGCCAGCACCACGCGGGGCCTCTATGGCTACACCTTC. The chain carries TRBV5-6 and TRBJ1-2; weak D call: TRBD1 (5 bases). The germline V gene encodes CDR1 SGHDT and CDR2 YYEEEE. Trimming left V 6 bases short and J 4 bases short, with 13 bases between. This CDR3 has 13 amino acids.